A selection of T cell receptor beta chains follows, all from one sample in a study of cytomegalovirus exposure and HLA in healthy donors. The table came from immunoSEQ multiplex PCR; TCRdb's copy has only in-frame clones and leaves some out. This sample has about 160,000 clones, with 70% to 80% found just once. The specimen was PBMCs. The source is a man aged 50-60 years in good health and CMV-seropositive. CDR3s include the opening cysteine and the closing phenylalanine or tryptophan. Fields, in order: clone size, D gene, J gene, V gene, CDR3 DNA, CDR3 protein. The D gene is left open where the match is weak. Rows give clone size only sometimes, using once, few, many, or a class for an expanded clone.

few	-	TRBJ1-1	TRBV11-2	TGTGCCAGCAGCTTAGGGTGGGCGAACACTGAAGCTTTCTTT	CASSLGWANTEAFF
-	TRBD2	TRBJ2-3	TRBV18	TGTGCCAGCTCACCACCGGGATTAGCGGGGTCGGCAGATACGCAGTATTTT	CASSPPGLAGSADTQYF
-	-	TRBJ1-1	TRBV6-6	TGTGCCAGCAGCCACACGGAGGGGAGGACTGAAGCTTTCTTT	CASSHTEGRTEAFF
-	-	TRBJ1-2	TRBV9	TGTGCCAGCAGCGACGAGTCCTATCGCTACACCTTC	CASSDESYRYTF
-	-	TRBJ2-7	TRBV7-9	TGTGCCAGCAGCTTAGGTCCGACACAACTCTCTTCCTACGAGCAGTACTTC	CASSLGPTQLSSYEQYF
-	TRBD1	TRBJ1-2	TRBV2	TGTGCCAGCCGACAGGGGTATATGGATGGCTACACCTTC	CASRQGYMDGYTF
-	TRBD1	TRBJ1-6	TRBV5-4	TGTGCCAGCAGCTTGGAGGACAGGGTGATGTCACCCCTCCACTTT	CASSLEDRVMSPLHF
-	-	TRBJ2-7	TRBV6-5	TGTGCCAGCAGTTCTCAGGGTTCCTACGAGCAGTACTTC	CASSSQGSYEQYF
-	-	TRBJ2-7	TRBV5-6	TGTGCCAGCCGCGGGGTGACTGGCGAGCAGTACTTC	CASRGVTGEQYF
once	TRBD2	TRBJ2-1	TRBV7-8	TGTGCCAGCAGCTTACCGATAGGGACTACACGCCGGGGAGAGCAGTTCTTC	CASSLPIGTTRRGEQFF
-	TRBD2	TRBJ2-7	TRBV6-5	TGTGCCAGCAGCCCGGGAGGCAACTACGAGCAGTACTTC	CASSPGGNYEQYF
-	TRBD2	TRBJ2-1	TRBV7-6	TGTGCCAGCAGCTTAGGTCGCCTAGCAGCGGGGGGGCAGTTCTTC	CASSLGRLAAGGQFF
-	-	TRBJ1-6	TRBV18	TGTGCCAGCTCACCATCGGCGGGAAAGCATTCACCCCTCCACTTT	CASSPSAGKHSPLHF
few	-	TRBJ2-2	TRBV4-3	TGCGCCAGCAGCCAAGCCGCCGGGACACCCACCGGGGAGCTGTTTTTT	CASSQAAGTPTGELFF
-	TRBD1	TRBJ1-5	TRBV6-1	TGTGCCAGCAGTGGCCAACAGGGGAACCAGCCCCAGCATTTT	CASSGQQGNQPQHF
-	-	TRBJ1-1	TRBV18	TGTGCCAGCTCGCCGGTCGAAGCCTCCAGGACTGAAGCTTTCTTT	CASSPVEASRTEAFF
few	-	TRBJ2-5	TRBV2	TGTGCCAGCAGTGCCGGACTCCCCATGGAGACCCAGTACTTC	CASSAGLPMETQYF
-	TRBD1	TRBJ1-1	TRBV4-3	TGCGCCAGCAGCCCGGGACAGGGGGGCACTGAAGCTTTCTTT	CASSPGQGGTEAFF